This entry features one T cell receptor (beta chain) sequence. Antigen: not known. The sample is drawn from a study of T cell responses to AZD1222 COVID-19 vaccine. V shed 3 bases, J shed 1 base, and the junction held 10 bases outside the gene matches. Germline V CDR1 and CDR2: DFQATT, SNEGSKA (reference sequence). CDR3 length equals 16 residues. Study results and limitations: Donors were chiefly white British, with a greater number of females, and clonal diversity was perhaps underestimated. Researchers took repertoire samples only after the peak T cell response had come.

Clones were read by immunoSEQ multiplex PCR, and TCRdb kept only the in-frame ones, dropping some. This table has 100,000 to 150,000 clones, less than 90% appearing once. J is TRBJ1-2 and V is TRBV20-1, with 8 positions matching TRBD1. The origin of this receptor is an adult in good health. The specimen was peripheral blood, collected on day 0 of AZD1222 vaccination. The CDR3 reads CSASSWQGAGNYGYTF. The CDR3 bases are TGCAGTGCTAGTTCCTGGCAGGGGGCTGGTAACTATGGCTACACCTTC.